These T cell receptor beta chains were read from a single sample in a study of blood T cell repertoires in COVID-19. Sequencing used immunoSEQ multiplex PCR; TCRdb keeps in-frame clones, though not all of them. The sample yields 200,000 to 300,000 clones, roughly 82% seen once. Material: peripheral blood. The receptors were sampled from a man aged 35-49 years who had recovered from COVID-19. The CDR3 runs from the conserved cysteine through the conserved F or W. Each record gives: V gene, J gene, CDR3 protein.

>TRBV10-2|TRBJ2-1
CASSELSGGVYNEQFF
>TRBV4-3|TRBJ2-3
CASSPSAGGRTDTQYF
>TRBV12-5|TRBJ1-4
CASGLGTGNEKLFF
>TRBV11-3|TRBJ1-1
CASSFSGGTEAFF
>TRBV19|TRBJ1-2
CATTRGQGNYGYTF
>TRBV3-1/TRBV3-2|TRBJ2-7
CASSQEGRPYEQYF
>TRBV18|TRBJ2-7
CASSPRGLAVFSYEQYF
>TRBV24-1|TRBJ2-1
CATSDNTGLNEQFF
>TRBV10-3|TRBJ2-7
CAISESGGRAYEQYF
>TRBV6-1|TRBJ1-1
CASSEYRDGGTEAFF
>TRBV11-3|TRBJ2-2
CASSLIQGSGELFF
>TRBV11-3|TRBJ2-7
CASSGGGYEQYF
>TRBV19|TRBJ2-7
CASSIDRWGQQYF
>TRBV14|TRBJ2-2
CASSQYFGGDTGELFF
>TRBV4-3|TRBJ1-1
CASSLVGGTERMNTEAFF
>TRBV28|TRBJ1-2
CASSFTPLKDRVKGYTF
>TRBV7-2|TRBJ1-1
CASSLLGQGNTEAFF
>TRBV5-5|TRBJ2-1
CASSLSGQVSYNEQFF
>TRBV29-1|TRBJ2-7
CSFTETYEQYF
>TRBV19|TRBJ1-3
CASSYSAVEAIYF
>TRBV29-1|TRBJ1-3
CSVFDSLSGNTIYF
>TRBV5-4|TRBJ1-2
CASSPVGQTYGYTF
>TRBV12-2|TRBJ1-5
CASRLWRTTGDYSNQPQHF
>TRBV30|TRBJ1-1
CAWSFSRRSTEAFF
>TRBV2|TRBJ2-1
CASLSGPGDNEQFF
>TRBV10-3|TRBJ2-3
CAIRGGAGVSTDTQYF
>TRBV5-1|TRBJ2-3
CASSPNTDTQYF
>TRBV29-1|TRBJ1-2
CSDQGLDGYTF
>TRBV13|TRBJ2-3
CASSRTSGFTDTQYF
>TRBV2|TRBJ2-7
CASSARGAGTGAYEQYF
>TRBV3-1/TRBV3-2|TRBJ1-3
CASSQQGIGNTIYF
>TRBV5-1|TRBJ2-7
CASSFTGTNHEQYF
>TRBV3-1/TRBV3-2|TRBJ2-7
CASSQDGGIEQYF
>TRBV9|TRBJ1-3
CASSVGGLNTIYF
>TRBV10-3|TRBJ2-3
CAISEPQDLSTDTQYF
>TRBV7-9|TRBJ2-7
CASSFQPRRGEQYF
>TRBV2|TRBJ2-3
CASSERRDTQYF